One and the same sample provided the 6 T cell receptor beta chains below, sequenced in a study of OX40 agonist ivuxolimab in advanced cancers. Data came from immunoSEQ multiplex PCR; TCRdb stores just in-frame clones and leaves some out. The repertoire has approximately 81,000 clones, more than 75% of them found once; the top ten carry 0.47%. The sample in question was CD4+ or CD8+ T cells sorted from blood, obtained in a trial of the OX40 agonist ivuxolimab. The receptors were gathered from an adult with an advanced solid tumor such as melanoma, head and neck, liver or kidney cancer.

About this clone itself: The identical CDR3 is also encoded by other nucleotide sequences in the sample. The chain employs TRBV9 and TRBJ2-5, with 14 bases lining up with TRBD2. Germline CDR1 and CDR2: SGDLS and YYNGEE. There are 15 residues in the CDR3. The trim removed 0 bases at V and 5 bases at J, leaving 0 bases unmatched. The CDR3 DNA reads as TGTGCCAGCAGCGTAGGACTAGCGGGAGGGGAGACCCAGTACTTC. Its translation: CASSVGLAGGETQYF.

This chain connects TRBV9 to TRBJ1-2; D ambiguous. The V end lost 0 bases, the J end lost 4 bases, and 13 bases lay between the germline ends. Germline CDR1 reads SGDLS; CDR2 reads YYNGEE. The CDR3 has 15 amino acids. The chain's CDR3 is CASSVGSESSYGYTF. The CDR3 DNA follows: TGTGCCAGCAGCGTAGGGTCAGAGAGCTCCTATGGCTACACCTTC.

The CDR3 coding sequence is TGTGCCAGCAGGCCCCCTGGACAGGGAAAGGCCAACGTCCTGACTTTC. Amino acid sequence: CASRPPGQGKANVLTF. The chain employs TRBV6-6 and TRBJ2-6; the match to TRBD1 covers 8 bases. The CDR3 sequence is 16 residues long. V lost 6 bases to trimming and J lost 6 bases; unmatched junction nucleotides: 10. Germline V gene sequence: CDR1 MNHNY, CDR2 SVGAGI (reference sequence).

The genes are TRBV4-1 and TRBJ2-3; a weak D match, TRBD2 (7 bases). Germline V gives CDR1 MGHRA, CDR2 YSYEKL. The CDR3 extends over 16 amino acids. The V end was cut by 5 bases, the J end by 3 bases, with 18 bases between. Here the CDR3 DNA reads TGCGCCAGCAGCTCCGACAGGTGGGGGGGTACAGATACGCAGTATTTT. Protein product: CASSSDRWGGTDTQYF.

The J gene is TRBJ1-1, the V gene TRBV6-1; TRBD1 might be the D (5 bases). Germline lookup yields CDR1 MNHNS and CDR2 SASEGT. The V and J ends lost 4 bases and 7 bases respectively, with 10 bases between them. There are 12 residues in the CDR3. The CDR3 here is CASSGDGREAFF. The CDR3 DNA reads TGTGCCAGCAGTGGGGACGGCCGTGAAGCTTTCTTT.

The rearrangement links TRBV7-2 to TRBJ1-1; D not certain. V dropped 5 bases and J dropped 0 bases, with 13 bases sitting between them. Per the germline V gene, CDR1 is SGHTA and CDR2 is FQGNSA. The CDR3 covers 15 residues. The CDR3, as DNA: TGTGCCAGCAGCCCTCGGTTCAAAATGAACACTGAAGCTTTCTTT. Amino acids: CASSPRFKMNTEAFF.